Each of the 9 T cell receptor beta chains below was sequenced from the same sample in a study of T cell changes during pregnancy in multiple sclerosis. Generated by immunoSEQ multiplex PCR, the TCRdb table keeps only in-frame clones and is missing some. Found here are around 95,000 clones, 94% of them singletons; the top ten hold about 1.6%. Sequenced material: peripheral blood, taken after pregnancy. These receptors originate from a female donor in good health, enrolled as a control in a pregnancy study.

The gene calls are TRBV27 and TRBJ2-2; possible D gene TRBD2, 5 bases. The CDR3 spans 15 residues. Germline CDR1 MNHEY, CDR2 SMNVEV (reference sequence). Trimming pared 5 bases from V and 7 bases from J, leaving 17 bases between. CDR3 in amino acids: CASSPGPGSGGELFF. CDR3 DNA: TGTGCCAGCAGTCCCGGGCCTGGGAGCGGCGGGGAGCTGTTTTTT.

CDR3 sequence reads: CATSREGGGNQPQHF. In nucleotides, the CDR3 is TGTGCCACCAGCAGAGAAGGGGGGGGCAATCAGCCCCAGCATTTT. The rearrangement uses TRBV15 and TRBJ1-5, with TRBD1 as a possible D gene (6 bases). V shed 0 bases and J shed 2 bases, with 8 bases lying between them. Germline V gene lookup returns CDR1 LNHNV and CDR2 YYDKDF (reference sequence). The CDR3 runs to 15 residues.

The chain joins TRBV9 to TRBJ2-1; 12 nucleotides line up with TRBD2. Germline CDR1 and CDR2: SGDLS and YYNGEE. V shed 4 bases, J shed 1 base, and the junction held 18 bases outside the gene matches. The CDR3 sequence is 21 residues long. The CDR3 DNA sequence: TGTGCCAGCAGCTTGCAGGGTAGTGGGACTAGCGGGCTGAAATCCTACAATGAGCAGTTCTTC. This gives the protein CASSLQGSGTSGLKSYNEQFF.

This chain connects TRBV19 to TRBJ2-6; 10 bases are a match to TRBD2. Germline V CDR1 and CDR2: LNHDA, SQIVND (reference sequence). The CDR3 is 16 amino acids. With 5 bases clipped from V and 0 bases from J, the junction kept 1 base outside the gene matches. CDR3: CASSPSGSSGANVLTF. DNA for the CDR3: TGTGCCAGTAGTCCTAGCGGGAGCTCTGGGGCCAACGTCCTGACTTTC. Full variable domain (rest looked up from reference TRBV19 and TRBJ2-6): DGGITQSPKYLFRKEGQNVTLSCEQNLNHDAMYWYRQDPGQGLRLIYYSQIVNDFQKGDIAEGYSVSREKKESFPLTVTSAQKNPTAFYLCASSPSGSSGANVLTFGAGSRLTVL.

The chain carries TRBV27 and TRBJ2-7, with TRBD2 identical over 7 bases. J gave up 4 bases and V 5 bases, and 8 bases lay outside the gene matches. CDR3 length: 14 amino acids. CDR1 is MNHEY, CDR2 SMNVEV, per germline (reference sequence). The CDR3 nucleotides read TGTGCCAGCAGTACTAGCGCTTACTTTTACGAGCAGTACTTC. This sequence encodes CASSTSAYFYEQYF.

This chain links TRBV28 with TRBJ1-5; D uncertain. The CDR3 is 14 amino acids. V gave up 6 bases and J gave up 2 bases, with 11 bases separating them. The germline CDR1 and CDR2 sequences are MDHEN and SYDVKM. The CDR3 reads CASSPHGGNQPQHF. The CDR3 nucleotides are TGTGCCAGCAGCCCCCACGGTGGCAATCAGCCCCAGCATTTT. The entire variable domain, with the rest obtained from reference TRBV28 and TRBJ1-5, is as follows: DVKVTQSSRYLVKRTGEKVFLECVQDMDHENMFWYRQDPGLGLRLIYFSYDVKMKEKGDIPEGYSVSREKKERFSLILESASTNQTSMYLCASSPHGGNQPQHFGDGTRLSIL.

V is TRBV9 and J is TRBJ2-3; TRBD2 aligns across 7 bases. CDR1 SGDLS and CDR2 YYNGEE come from the germline V gene. Losses at the gene ends were 4 bases for V and 2 bases for J; bases not matched to a gene: 7. The CDR3 extends over 15 amino acids. The CDR3 region is CASSHGDYYTDTQYF. The CDR3 nucleotides read TGTGCCAGCAGCCATGGGGACTATTACACAGATACGCAGTATTTT.

The chain links TRBV6-4 to TRBJ1-2, with D perhaps matching TRBD1 (5 bases). The CDR3 totals 14 residues. CDR1 and CDR2 from the germline V gene are MRHNA and SNTAGT. V shed 3 bases and J shed 4 bases, with 12 bases lying between them. In nucleotides, the CDR3 is TGTGCCAGCAGTGATTCGGGGGTCGGCTATGGCTACACCTTC. Translating it yields CASSDSGVGYGYTF.

This clone was counted a single time. V is TRBV29-1 and J is TRBJ2-7, with D possibly matching TRBD1 (5 bases). Looked up from germline, CDR1 is SQVTM and CDR2 is ANQGSEA. V was trimmed by 4 bases and J by 0 bases, leaving 13 bases between them. The CDR3 is made up of 14 amino acids. The CDR3 DNA reads as TGCAGCGTTGCCCCCTTGCAGGGCTCCTACGAGCAGTACTTC. As protein: CSVAPLQGSYEQYF.